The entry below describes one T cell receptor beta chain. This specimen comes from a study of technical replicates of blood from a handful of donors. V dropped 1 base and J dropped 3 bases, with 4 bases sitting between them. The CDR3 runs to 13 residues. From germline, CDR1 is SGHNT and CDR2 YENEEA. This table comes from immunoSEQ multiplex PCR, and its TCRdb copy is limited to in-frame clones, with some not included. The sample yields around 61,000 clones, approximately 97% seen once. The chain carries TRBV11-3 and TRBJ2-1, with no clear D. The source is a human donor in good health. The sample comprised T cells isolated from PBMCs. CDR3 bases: TGTGCCAGCAGCTTAGGTAGCTACAATGAGCAGTTCTTC. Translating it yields CASSLGSYNEQFF.